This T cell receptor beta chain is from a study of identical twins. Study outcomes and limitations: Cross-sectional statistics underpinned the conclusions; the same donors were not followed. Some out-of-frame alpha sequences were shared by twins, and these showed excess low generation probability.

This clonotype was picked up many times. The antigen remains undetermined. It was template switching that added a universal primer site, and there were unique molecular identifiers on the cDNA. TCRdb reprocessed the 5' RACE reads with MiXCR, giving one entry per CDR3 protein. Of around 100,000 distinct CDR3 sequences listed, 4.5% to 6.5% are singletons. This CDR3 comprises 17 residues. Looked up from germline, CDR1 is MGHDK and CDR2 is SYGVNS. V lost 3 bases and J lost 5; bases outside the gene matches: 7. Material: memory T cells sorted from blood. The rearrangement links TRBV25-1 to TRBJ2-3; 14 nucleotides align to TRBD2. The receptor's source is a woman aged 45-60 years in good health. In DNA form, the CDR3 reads TGTGCCAGCAGTGACTTTGGGACTAGCGGGAGTCTAGATACGCAGTATTTT. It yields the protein CASSDFGTSGSLDTQYF.